This passage covers 18 T cell receptor beta chains from one sample sequenced in a study of control samples from healthy donors and cancer patients. Only in-frame clones appear in the TCRdb table, and some are missing; sequencing was by immunoSEQ multiplex PCR. The sample has 150,000 or so clones, roughly 94% seen once; the top ten hold 5% to 6.5%. Sequenced input: blood. The receptors shown here come from a middle-aged man in good health.

The chain has TRBV2 and TRBJ1-2; a possible D gene is TRBD1 (5 bases). The length of the CDR3 is 12 residues. The germline V and J ends were trimmed by 3 bases and 11 bases, with 13 bases remaining between them. Germline CDR1 is SNHLY and CDR2 is FYNNEI. CDR3 nucleotides: TGTGCCAGCAGTGAGATTTCTTGGGGGTACACCTTC. Encoded protein: CASSEISWGYTF.

The chain combines TRBV13 with TRBJ2-3; D gene ambiguous. This CDR3 is 12 amino acids long. Per germline, CDR1 PRHDT and CDR2 FYEKMQ (reference sequence). Trimming took 6 bases from V and 0 from J, leaving 4 bases between them. The CDR3 coding sequence is TGTGCCAGCAGGTCAAGCACAGATACGCAGTATTTT. This sequence encodes CASRSSTDTQYF.

The V gene is TRBV3-1 (or the pseudogene TRBV3-2), the J gene TRBJ2-7; 10 positions agree with TRBD1. V dropped 5 bases and J dropped 4; count of bases not matched to a gene: 11. The CDR3 spans 16 residues. The germline V gene encodes CDR1 LGHDT and CDR2 YNNKEL (reference sequence). In DNA, the CDR3 is TGTGCCAGCAGCAAAAAAACGGGACAGGGGATTTACGAGCAGTACTTC. It is translated as CASSKKTGQGIYEQYF.

The rearrangement joins TRBV28 to TRBJ1-1, with no clear D. The CDR3 has 14 residues. Trimming cost V 2 bases and J 0 bases, with 7 bases left between them. CDR1 is MDHEN, CDR2 SYDVKM, per germline. This CDR3 is CASSLIHLNTEAFF. The CDR3 region has the DNA TGTGCCAGCAGTTTAATCCACCTGAACACTGAAGCTTTCTTT.

J is TRBJ2-2 and V is TRBV19; TRBD2 matches at 8 bases. V lost 3 bases to trimming and J lost 7 bases; unmatched junction nucleotides: 7. The CDR3 loop spans 15 amino acids. The germline CDR1 and CDR2 sequences are LNHDA and SQIVND (reference sequence). CDR3 sequence: CASSIGLAGGGELFF. The CDR3 bases are TGTGCCAGTAGTATTGGGCTAGCGGGTGGCGGGGAGCTGTTTTTT.

The genes are TRBV2 and TRBJ1-5; tentatively, D is TRBD1 (5 bases). With 6 bases removed from V and 2 bases from J, the gap between germline ends came to 14 bases. The CDR3 is 15 residues long. Germline-derived CDR1 and CDR2 are SNHLY and FYNNEI. The CDR3 coding sequence is TGTGCCAGCAGCAATCCGTCGGGGGGCAATCAGCCCCAGCATTTT. Translation: CASSNPSGGNQPQHF.

Written as DNA, the CDR3 is TGTGCCAGTAGTATTCCGGGGGGGCAGGCCTACGAGCAGTACTTC. Translation gives CASSIPGGQAYEQYF. This chain links TRBV19 with TRBJ2-7, with 8 bases fitting TRBD2. The ends lost 3 bases at V and 2 bases at J; junction bases unmatched: 6. The CDR3 has 15 residues. In germline, CDR1 is LNHDA, CDR2 SQIVND (reference sequence).

The gene calls are TRBV12-3 or TRBV12-4 and TRBJ1-5; D not certain. The CDR3 extends over 12 amino acids. V shed 1 base and J shed 5 bases, with 3 bases lying between them. The CDR3 DNA reads as TGTGCCAGCAGTTTAGGGTATCAGCCCCAGCATTTT. It translates to CASSLGYQPQHF.

This chain links TRBV7-7 with TRBJ1-1; no firm D call. There are 12 residues in the CDR3. The germline gives CDR1 SSHAT, CDR2 FNYEAQ (reference sequence). V lost 5 bases and J 3 bases, leaving 7 bases between the germline ends. CDR3 DNA: TGTGCCAGCAGCCCCTTGGACACTGAAGCTTTCTTT. This gives the protein CASSPLDTEAFF.

The chain has TRBV5-4 and TRBJ1-2; 11 bases agree with TRBD1. J was trimmed by 7 bases and V by 5 bases; bases with no gene match: 4. This CDR3 comprises 13 residues. The germline V gene has CDR1 SGHNT and CDR2 YYREEE (reference sequence). The DNA for the CDR3 is TGTGCCAGCAGTACCGGGACAGGGGGTGGCTACACCTTC. Protein sequence: CASSTGTGGGYTF.

The chain recombines TRBV6-5 with TRBJ1-6, with no clear D. With 7 bases removed from V and 0 bases from J, the gap between germline ends came to 10 bases. This CDR3 is 15 amino acids long. Per germline, CDR1 MNHEY and CDR2 SVGAGI. The CDR3 DNA follows: TGTGCCAGCACCTTGGATAGCTCCTATAATTCACCCCTCCACTTT. This translates into CASTLDSSYNSPLHF.

The chain carries TRBV19 and TRBJ1-6; D perhaps matches TRBD1 (5 bases). V shed 5 bases and J shed 7 bases, with 15 bases lying between them. The CDR3 is 15 residues long. The germline V gene encodes CDR1 LNHDA and CDR2 SQIVND (reference sequence). CDR3 sequence: CASSQDTGPNSPLHF. The CDR3 DNA reads as TGTGCCAGTAGTCAAGATACGGGGCCGAATTCACCCCTCCACTTT.

The rearrangement joins TRBV27 to TRBJ1-4, with 7 nucleotides matching TRBD1. The CDR3 sequence is 14 residues long. The V gene end was trimmed by 6 bases and the J gene end by 2 bases; junction bases not matched to a gene: 3. The germline V gene encodes CDR1 MNHEY and CDR2 SMNVEV (reference sequence). This CDR3 is CASSPQGTNEKLFF. The CDR3 DNA sequence: TGTGCCAGCAGCCCACAGGGGACTAATGAAAAACTGTTTTTT. Filled out from reference TRBV27 and TRBJ1-4, the complete variable domain reads EAQVTQNPRYLITVTGKKLTVTCSQNMNHEYMSWYRQDPGLGLRQIYYSMNVEVTDKGDVPEGYKVSRKEKRNFPLILESPSPNQTSLYFCASSPQGTNEKLFFGSGTQLSVL.

The rearrangement links TRBV25-1 to TRBJ2-7, with D tentatively TRBD1 (5 bases). V was pared by 1 base and J by 5 bases, with 15 bases between. The CDR3 is 15 residues long. Germline values: CDR1 MGHDK, CDR2 SYGVNS. CDR3: CASSEFGAQKDEQYF. The CDR3 nucleotides read TGTGCCAGCAGTGAATTTGGGGCACAAAAGGACGAGCAGTACTTC.

CDR3 nucleotide sequence: TGTGCCAGCAGTTTAGTCGGGGGGGAGCCCTACGAGCAGTACTTC. Encoded protein: CASSLVGGEPYEQYF. V is TRBV28 and J is TRBJ2-7; TRBD2 matches at 8 bases. Germline CDR1 MDHEN, CDR2 SYDVKM. V dropped 2 bases and J dropped 2; count of bases not matched to a gene: 5. The CDR3 sequence is 15 residues long.

J is TRBJ2-3 and V is TRBV5-5; D is undetermined. The CDR3 totals 12 residues. Trimming stripped 1 base from V and 2 bases from J, with 2 bases between. Germline V lookup: CDR1 SGHKS, CDR2 YYEKEE (reference sequence). The CDR3 DNA follows: TGTGCCAGCAGCTTGAACACAGATACGCAGTATTTT. Translating it yields CASSLNTDTQYF.

V and J are TRBV28 and TRBJ1-4; TRBD1 aligns across 7 bases. J gave up 6 bases and V 5 bases, and 9 bases lay outside the gene matches. In germline, CDR1 is MDHEN, CDR2 SYDVKM. CDR3 size: 15 residues. In DNA form, the CDR3 reads TGTGCCAGCAGTGACTACAGGGGCGGGGATGAAAAACTGTTTTTT. This translates into CASSDYRGGDEKLFF.

The chain links TRBV2 to TRBJ2-5, with 9 bases matching TRBD2. Germline lookup yields CDR1 SNHLY and CDR2 FYNNEI. Unmatched junction bases numbered 3, after V lost 6 bases and J lost 1 base. The CDR3 is 14 residues long. CDR3 coding DNA: TGTGCCAGCAGCGCGACTAGCGGCCAAGAGACCCAGTACTTC. Its translation is CASSATSGQETQYF.